The 6 T cell receptor beta chains below all came from one sample that was sequenced in a study of blood T cell repertoires in COVID-19. Here immunoSEQ multiplex PCR was the method, and the copy in TCRdb shows in-frame clones only, minus some. This table has 150,000 to 200,000 clones, about four fifths appearing once. The specimen was PBMCs or T cells enriched from blood (not recorded which). Source of these receptors: a man aged 45-60 years who had recovered from COVID-19.

The chain combines TRBV2 with TRBJ2-5; 13 nucleotides match TRBD2. The ends lost 6 bases at V and 3 bases at J; junction bases unmatched: 10. Germline V gene data show CDR1 as SNHLY and CDR2 as FYNNEI. This CDR3 region has 17 residues. The CDR3 reads CASRGTTSGGPKETQYF. CDR3 sequence (DNA): TGTGCCAGCAGGGGAACGACTAGCGGGGGGCCTAAAGAGACCCAGTACTTC.

The genes are TRBV7-3 and TRBJ1-6; perhaps TRBD1 as D (6 bases). The germline V gene has CDR1 SGHTA and CDR2 FQGTGA. This CDR3 is built from 14 residues. The V end was cut by 5 bases, the J end by 7 bases, with 12 bases between. The CDR3 bases are TGTGCCAGCAGCCTTGAGGGGGGGAATTCACCCCTCCACTTT. It translates to CASSLEGGNSPLHF.

V usage is TRBV24-1 and J usage is TRBJ2-5, with a weak D call TRBD1 (5 bases). Germline CDR1 is KGHDR and CDR2 is SFDVKD. V gave up 5 bases and J gave up 4 bases, with 16 bases separating them. The CDR3 covers 15 residues. The CDR3 reads CATSGPARAGETQYF. The DNA of the CDR3 is TGTGCCACCAGTGGCCCCGCCAGGGCCGGAGAGACCCAGTACTTC.

The V gene is TRBV20-1, the J gene TRBJ1-2; maybe TRBD1 (5 bases). The CDR3 loop spans 13 amino acids. Trimming removed 3 bases from V and 4 bases from J, with 12 bases in between. CDR1 is DFQATT, CDR2 SNEGSKA, per germline (reference sequence). The CDR3 DNA follows: TGCAGTGCTAGTCCTGGGGGGACCTATGGCTACACCTTC. Translation gives CSASPGGTYGYTF.

The chain couples TRBV11-3 to TRBJ1-6, with D unresolved. Trimming removed 0 bases at V and 8 bases at J, with 5 bases between. The CDR3 is 13 amino acids. Per the germline V gene, CDR1 is SGHNT and CDR2 is YENEEA. CDR3 nucleotides: TGTGCCAGCAGCTTAGAATCGGATTCACCCCTCCACTTT. Its protein product is CASSLESDSPLHF.

The rearrangement links TRBV15 to TRBJ2-3; 12 nucleotides align to TRBD2. Germline CDR1 is LNHNV and CDR2 is YYDKDF (reference sequence). The V and J ends lost 3 bases and 5 bases, in that order; junction bases with no gene match: 12. This CDR3 has 18 amino acids. CDR3 sequence (DNA): TGTGCCACCAGCAGCCGACTAGCGGGGGTGATAAGGGGAGATACGCAGTATTTT. The encoded protein is CATSSRLAGVIRGDTQYF.